The following is a T cell receptor (beta chain) sequence with its context. Its cognate antigen has yet to be identified. The record has no base qualities; no much larger clone is one base away. V has 0 bases trimmed and J has 8 bases trimmed; junction bases matching no gene number 7. The CDR3 spans 14 residues, from the cysteine through the phenylalanine. Only CDR3 DNA remains: 42 bases, in frame from the first base. The germline V gene (reference sequence) supplies CDR1 SGHNT and CDR2 YYREEE. The sample belongs to a study of T cell responses to AZD1222 COVID-19 vaccine (dated by TCRdb to the early 2020s). Broadly, across the study: AZD1222 recipients with second doses at about 4 weeks or about 12 weeks were pooled, because spike-specific TCR depth and breadth did not differ between schedules. TCR sequencing was performed for roughly 250 trial participants, of whom around 200 were given two doses of AZD1222 and approximately 25 were given two doses of MenACWY control vaccine. Trial participants were enrolled by age into subgroups of 18-55, 56-69 and 70-plus years, and roughly 160, 29 and 62 TCR-sequenced participants, respectively, were included in these subgroups. Overall study results and their limits: Participants were mostly white British, with more females than males. The authors suggested clonal diversity may have been underestimated. Conclusions about previously exposed vaccinees are limited because only a handful of AZD1222 recipients were SARS-CoV-2 seropositive at baseline. Spike-specific TCR breadth and depth rose significantly after two AZD1222 doses compared with day 0 and with MenACWY recipients. The 56-69-year group was small, and its depth increase did not reach significance, likely because of low power. CD4 TCRs associated with the vaccine covered the entire spike protein, and the dominant responses were in regions 160-218 and 743-854. Because no day 14 peak-response samples were available, the repertoires could be characterized only after the peak T cell response. Epitopes outside the regions mutated in the B.1.351 and B.1.1.7 variants were reportedly recognized by nearly half of the unique spike-specific TCRs.

The CDR3 regions of human TCRbeta chains were analyzed by immunosequencing. Under the source paper's analysis protocol: TCRs in the repertoires were compared against a reference library of SARS-CoV-2-specific TCRs that had been generated with the MIRA antigen-specificity platform. Breadth was defined as the fraction of unique TCRs that were SARS-CoV-2-associated, and depth was defined as the fraction of total T cells that were SARS-CoV-2-associated. Using the MIRA data, each spike-specific TCR was mapped to the spike region that the TCR reacts to and placed in a CD4 or CD8 class. Log10-transformed breadth and depth values were compared by one-way ANOVA with Sidak's multiple comparisons tests. Not all clones reach the TCRdb copy of this immuneACCESS table, which keeps in-frame sequences only. Checked studies attribute under half of the gap to unresolved V genes and leave the rest unexplained. V and J calls and clone size are as listed in that table; D and trimming were resolved from the DNA. This sample holds roughly 150,000 clones; about 94% were observed only once. The top ten hold under 6.5% of the sample.

The time point label for this specimen denotes: baseline before first vaccination. Vaccinee samples were obtained from the UK trials COV001 and COV002, which included a single-blind randomized controlled phase 2/3 trial of AZD1222 (ChAdOx1 nCoV-19) in healthy adults. For TCRbeta chain sequencing, PBMC samples were collected from trial participants at day 0 and at day 28 after the second dose. The chain uses TRBV5-4 and TRBJ1-2, with TRBD1 matching 7 junction bases. The sequenced sample was peripheral blood, obtained on day 0 of AZD1222 vaccination. This receptor was obtained from an adult in good health. CDR3 protein: CASSLGDRDWGYTF. The DNA is TGTGCCAGCAGCTTGGGAGACAGGGATTGGGGCTACACCTTC. Reference TRBV5-4 and TRBJ1-2 genes cover what lies past the CDR3, so the full variable domain is ETGVTQSPTHLIKTRGQQVTLRCSSQSGHNTVSWYQQALGQGPQFIFQYYREEENGRGNFPPRFSGLQFPNYSSELNVNALELDDSALYLCASSLGDRDWGYTFGSGTRLTVV.